This T cell receptor beta chain derives from a study of shared clonotypes between healthy human individuals. Looked up from germline, CDR1 is SGDLS and CDR2 is YYNGEE. The V end was cut by 2 bases, the J end by 2 bases, with 14 bases between. This CDR3 has 16 amino acids. Study conclusions and caveats: Estimated richness values were generally larger in naive subsets than in memory subsets.

Researchers partitioned CD4+ cells into CD45RA+ naive and CD45RA-negative memory subsets. On this clone: Its antigen is not known.

Here immunoSEQ multiplex PCR was the method, and the copy in TCRdb shows in-frame clones only, minus some. Of fewer than 1.6 million clones in the sample, around 98.5% were seen once. The TCR originated in a man in his thirties or forties in good health. The chain joins TRBV9 to TRBJ2-1; D might be TRBD1 (6 bases). The sample taken for sequencing was naive CD4+ T cells sorted from blood. Noted subset: CD45RA+ positively selected. The CDR3 loop is CASSVQGLGTYNEQFF. As DNA, the CDR3 is TGTGCCAGCAGCGTTCAGGGGCTGGGTACCTACAATGAGCAGTTCTTC.